The clone carrying this T cell receptor beta chain showed up just a few times. Its antigen is as yet unknown. CDR3 length: 14 amino acids. The germline V gene encodes CDR1 SGHAT and CDR2 FQNNGV. The V end lost 4 bases, the J end lost 2 bases, and 9 bases lay between the germline ends. Use of 60 Vbeta and 13 Jbeta primers characterized the PCR. TCRdb's copy holds only in-frame clones and misses some; the assay was immunoSEQ multiplex PCR. The sample holds over 100,000 clones, about 9.5% seen once. This entry comes from a study of cytomegalovirus exposure and HLA in healthy donors. Study overall: When roughly 420 donors were genotyped, roughly 82% of them were found to fall in the Caucasian-associated ancestry cluster. Study findings and constraints: The availability of immune exposure information extended only to CMV serostatus.

This TCR came from a man aged 35 to 55 in good health and CMV-seropositive. This rearrangement joins TRBV11-2 to TRBJ2-1; D is perhaps TRBD2 (6 bases). The sequencing sample was made of PBMCs. The CDR3, as DNA: TGTGCCAGCAGCTCCGGACTACCCTACAATGAGCAGTTCTTC. The encoded protein is CASSSGLPYNEQFF.